One and the same sample provided the 23 T cell receptor beta chains below, sequenced in a study of blood T cell repertoires in COVID-19. The protocol was immunoSEQ multiplex PCR, while the TCRdb copy is restricted to in-frame clones and leaves out a portion. This repertoire shows around 23,000 clones, approximately 74% found once; its top ten account for approximately 7%. The sample taken for sequencing was peripheral blood. Receptors originate from a man aged 50 or older with COVID-19, enrolled during active disease.

The V gene is TRBV11-3, the J gene TRBJ2-2, with D perhaps matching TRBD2 (5 bases). Trimming pared 0 bases from V and 4 bases from J, leaving 9 bases between. The CDR3 is made up of 15 amino acids. The germline CDR1 and CDR2 sequences are SGHNT and YENEEA. The CDR3 DNA reads as TGTGCCAGCAGCTTAGATTACGCGGGCACCGGGGAGCTGTTTTTT. As protein: CASSLDYAGTGELFF.

In this sample, this clone turned up a few times. The chain uses TRBV28 and TRBJ1-2, with no clear D. Per germline, CDR1 MDHEN and CDR2 SYDVKM. With 5 bases removed from V and 8 bases from J, the gap between germline ends came to 21 bases. The length of the CDR3 is 15 residues. The CDR3 sequence: CASSPRARPWRGYTF. For the CDR3, the DNA is TGTGCCAGCAGTCCTCGCGCCCGACCATGGCGGGGCTACACCTTC.

The J gene is TRBJ1-4, the V gene TRBV19; 10 bases map to TRBD1. V shed 5 bases and J 7 bases; nucleotides not matched to a gene: 4. Germline loops: CDR1 LNHDA, CDR2 SQIVND (reference sequence). This CDR3 spans 14 amino acids. In DNA, the CDR3 is TGTGCCAGTAGTGAGGGGACAGGGGCTGAAAAACTGTTTTTT. It specifies CASSEGTGAEKLFF.

The rearrangement uses TRBV9 and TRBJ1-2; the D is unclear. CDR3 size: 15 residues. V was cut by 6 bases and J by 5 bases, with 20 bases left in between. The V gene's germline CDR1 is SGDLS and CDR2 YYNGEE. The CDR3 protein is CASTLFLAGGYGYTF. In nucleotides, the CDR3 is TGTGCCAGCACCTTGTTTTTAGCAGGAGGGTATGGCTACACCTTC.

V is TRBV19 and J is TRBJ1-2, with a weak D call TRBD1 (5 bases). CDR3 length equals 17 residues. Germline lookup yields CDR1 LNHDA and CDR2 SQIVND (reference sequence). Trimming pared 2 bases from V and 0 bases from J, leaving 16 bases between. DNA for the CDR3: TGTGCCAGTAGTATAACGGTTACTGTAGGGGCTAACTATGGCTACACCTTC. Protein sequence: CASSITVTVGANYGYTF.

The sample holds a few counts of this clone. This chain uses TRBV11-3 with TRBJ2-1; D unresolved. CDR1 and CDR2 from the germline V gene are SGHNT and YENEEA. V was cut by 3 bases and J by 4 bases, with 10 bases left in between. The CDR3 runs 14 residues. The CDR3 is CASSFIDSYNEQFF. The CDR3 DNA is TGTGCCAGCAGCTTTATAGACTCTTACAATGAGCAGTTCTTC.

V usage is TRBV7-7 and J usage is TRBJ1-3; 7 nucleotides match TRBD1. J was trimmed by 2 bases and V by 6 bases; bases with no gene match: 10. Germline V CDR1 and CDR2: SSHAT, FNYEAQ (reference sequence). The CDR3 has 16 amino acids. CDR3 loop: CASRPVRGKAGNTIYF. Here the CDR3 DNA reads TGTGCCAGCAGGCCGGTCAGGGGGAAGGCTGGAAACACCATATATTTT. Together with reference TRBV7-7 and TRBJ1-3, the CDR3 gives the full variable domain: GAGVSQSPRYKVTKRGQDVTLRCDPISSHATLYWYQQALGQGPEFLTYFNYEAQPDKSGLPSDRFSAERPEGSISTLTIQRTEQRDSAMYRCASRPVRGKAGNTIYFGEGSWLTVV.

V is TRBV6-6 and J is TRBJ1-6, with TRBD1 matching 10 bases. The CDR3 extends over 15 amino acids. The V segment lost 8 bases and the J segment 7 bases; nucleotides outside the gene matches: 8. CDR1 and CDR2 from the germline V gene are MNHNY and SVGAGI (reference sequence). The DNA of the CDR3 is TGTGCCAGCGGTGTGACAGGGGGCGAAAATTCACCCCTCCACTTT. Residues: CASGVTGGENSPLHF.

This chain connects TRBV28 to TRBJ2-1; D not certain. Germline-derived CDR1 and CDR2 are MDHEN and SYDVKM. V lost 5 bases to trimming and J lost 8 bases, with 10 bases between them. The CDR3 covers 12 residues. CDR3 amino acids: CASSTPGYEQFF. In DNA form, the CDR3 reads TGTGCCAGCAGTACCCCCGGGTATGAGCAGTTCTTC.

The chain joins TRBV19 to TRBJ2-3; D perhaps matches TRBD1 (5 bases). Germline lookup yields CDR1 LNHDA and CDR2 SQIVND (reference sequence). The CDR3 totals 15 residues. V lost 6 bases and J 2 bases, leaving 15 bases between the germline ends. CDR3: CASRGDSVLTDTQYF. The CDR3 DNA sequence: TGTGCCAGTAGAGGTGACAGTGTCCTCACAGATACGCAGTATTTT. The full variable domain, completed using reference TRBV19 and TRBJ2-3, is DGGITQSPKYLFRKEGQNVTLSCEQNLNHDAMYWYRQDPGQGLRLIYYSQIVNDFQKGDIAEGYSVSREKKESFPLTVTSAQKNPTAFYLCASRGDSVLTDTQYFGPGTRLTVL.

The V call is TRBV11-3, the J call TRBJ2-1, with 11 bases identical to TRBD1. Per the germline V gene, CDR1 is SGHNT and CDR2 is YENEEA. Trimming took 3 bases from V and 7 from J; bases not matched to a gene: 8. The CDR3 totals 16 residues. The CDR3 here is CASSFRTGGAGNEQFF. The CDR3 DNA reads TGTGCCAGCAGCTTCCGGACAGGGGGCGCAGGTAATGAGCAGTTCTTC.

A few counts support this clone. The J gene is TRBJ1-5, the V gene TRBV5-5, with TRBD1 matching 10 bases. Germline V gene data show CDR1 as SGHKS and CDR2 as YYEKEE (reference sequence). The trim removed 0 bases at V and 3 bases at J, leaving 3 bases unmatched. The CDR3 has 16 amino acids. CDR3 amino acids: CASSLGTGGHNQPQHF. The CDR3 DNA reads TGTGCCAGCAGCTTGGGGACAGGGGGTCACAATCAGCCCCAGCATTTT.

The chain has TRBV29-1 and TRBJ2-7, with 8 bases matching TRBD1. The CDR3 has 14 residues. The V gene's germline CDR1 is SQVTM and CDR2 ANQGSEA. V lost 6 bases to trimming and J lost 4 bases; unmatched junction nucleotides: 11. The CDR3 spells CSVKKGQASYEQYF. The CDR3, as DNA: TGCAGCGTCAAAAAGGGACAGGCCTCTTACGAGCAGTACTTC.

The table lists this clone with a few counts. The CDR3 sequence is CASSLDGTRNEQFF. Written as DNA, the CDR3 is TGTGCCAGCAGCTTAGATGGGACTAGGAATGAGCAGTTCTTC. The rearrangement joins TRBV13 to TRBJ2-1; TRBD2 agrees at 8 bases. Germline assignment: CDR1 PRHDT and CDR2 FYEKMQ (reference sequence). The CDR3 runs to 14 residues. The J segment lost 7 bases and the V segment lost 1 base, leaving 3 bases of the junction unmatched.

In its sample, this clone was seen once. The chain combines TRBV11-2 with TRBJ1-1; tentatively, D is TRBD1 (5 bases). Germline V gene data show CDR1 as SGHAT and CDR2 as FQNNGV. This CDR3 comprises 13 residues. Deletions cut 5 bases from V and 11 bases from J, with 18 bases between. CDR3: CASSRMAGLEAFF. CDR3 bases: TGTGCCAGCAGCCGTATGGCGGGGCTGGAGGCTTTCTTT. The entire variable domain, with the rest obtained from reference TRBV11-2 and TRBJ1-1, is as follows: EAGVAQSPRYKIIEKRQSVAFWCNPISGHATLYWYQQILGQGPKLLIQFQNNGVVDDSQLPKDRFSAERLKGVDSTLKIQPAKLEDSAVYLCASSRMAGLEAFFGQGTRLTVV.

This chain's CDR3 is CASSFSGGDTQYF. The CDR3 nucleotides read TGTGCCAGCAGCTTTAGCGGGGGAGATACGCAGTATTTT. The rearrangement joins TRBV7-3 to TRBJ2-3; 9 bases agree with TRBD2. This CDR3 has 13 residues. CDR1 is SGHTA, CDR2 FQGTGA, per germline. J was trimmed by 5 bases and V by 3 bases; bases with no gene match: 0. The full variable domain, in which reference TRBV7-3 and TRBJ2-3 provide the parts outside the CDR3, is GAGVSQTPSNKVTEKGKYVELRCDPISGHTALYWYRQSLGQGPEFLIYFQGTGAADDSGLPNDRFFAVRPEGSVSTLKIQRTERGDSAVYLCASSFSGGDTQYFGPGTRLTVL.

The chain joins TRBV27 to TRBJ1-1; D uncertain. V dropped 3 bases and J dropped 6 bases, with 11 bases sitting between them. Germline CDR1 MNHEY, CDR2 SMNVEV (reference sequence). This CDR3 is built from 13 residues. The CDR3 region is CASSFAGNSEAFF. CDR3 nucleotide sequence: TGTGCCAGCAGTTTCGCAGGTAACTCTGAAGCTTTCTTT.

The V and J genes are TRBV18 and TRBJ1-2; TRBD1 might be the D (6 bases). CDR1 and CDR2 from the germline V gene are KGHSH and LQKENI. V lost 5 bases, J lost 8 bases, and 15 bases lay in between. The CDR3 runs to 13 residues. CDR3 nucleotides: TGTGCCAGCTCATCAGACAGGCCAGTCGGCTACACCTTC. Amino acids: CASSSDRPVGYTF.

V and J are TRBV3-1 (or the pseudogene TRBV3-2) and TRBJ1-6; D not resolved. CDR3 size: 14 residues. Germline V gene lookup returns CDR1 LGHDT and CDR2 YNNKEL (reference sequence). The V gene lost 1 base and the J gene lost 4 bases, with 5 bases spanning the gap. CDR3 amino acids: CASSQGQYNSPLHF. The CDR3 DNA follows: TGTGCCAGCAGCCAAGGGCAGTATAATTCACCCCTCCACTTT.

The genes are TRBV19 and TRBJ1-4; D might be TRBD1 (5 bases). CDR1 is LNHDA and CDR2 is SQIVND in the germline V gene (reference sequence). This CDR3 has 17 amino acids. V gave up 6 bases and J gave up 5 bases, with 22 bases separating them. CDR3 region: CASSLGGAGNGNEKLFF. The CDR3 coding sequence is TGTGCCAGTAGCCTCGGTGGGGCAGGGAACGGAAATGAAAAACTGTTTTTT.

The rearrangement links TRBV6-5 to TRBJ2-1; D is possibly TRBD2 (6 bases). Germline V gene sequence: CDR1 MNHEY, CDR2 SVGAGI. CDR3 length equals 13 residues. Trimming took 7 bases from V and 8 from J, leaving 15 bases between them. The CDR3 nucleotides are TGTGCCAGCATCCCCCCCGGGAGTGATGAGCAGTTCTTC. It codes for CASIPPGSDEQFF.

In this sample, this clone turned up a few times. The chain recombines TRBV9 with TRBJ2-1; a possible D gene is TRBD2 (6 bases). Deletions cut 0 bases from V and 10 bases from J, with 20 bases between. This CDR3 has 16 residues. Germline V gene sequence: CDR1 SGDLS, CDR2 YYNGEE. This CDR3 reads CASSVGRGIRPWEQFF. CDR3 bases: TGTGCCAGCAGCGTAGGGCGCGGGATACGGCCTTGGGAGCAGTTCTTC.

V is TRBV3-1 (or the pseudogene TRBV3-2) and J is TRBJ2-1; perhaps TRBD2 as D (5 bases). The CDR3 covers 12 residues. V dropped 2 bases and J dropped 13 bases, with 12 bases sitting between them. The germline CDR1 and CDR2 sequences are LGHDT and YNNKEL (reference sequence). The chain's CDR3 is CASSQSARVQFF. The CDR3 DNA follows: TGTGCCAGCAGCCAATCTGCGCGGGTTCAGTTCTTC.